This TCR beta chain was documented in a study of shared clonotypes between healthy human individuals. Sequencing was performed with immunoSEQ multiplex PCR; in TCRdb, only in-frame clones are kept and a portion is missing. The profile shows approximately 980,000 clones, 76% of them singletons. The CDR3 runs to 14 residues. The ends were cut back, 2 bases at V and 10 bases at J, with 12 bases in the middle. Germline CDR1 is SGHAT and CDR2 is FQNNGV. Sequenced material: memory CD4+ T cells sorted from blood. The subset is: CD45RA-negative fraction. This sequence was found in a man younger than 30 in good health. This chain joins TRBV11-2 and TRBJ1-6; perhaps TRBD1 as D (6 bases). CDR3 coding DNA: TGTGCCAGCAGCTTAACAGGGAAGGGCTCACCCCTCCACTTT. Its translation is CASSLTGKGSPLHF.